The rows below give T cell receptor beta chains drawn from one sample of a study of CD8 T cells in seronegative destructive rheumatoid arthritis. The repertoire was sequenced with immunoSEQ multiplex PCR; TCRdb's copy has only in-frame clones and lacks some. The profile covers roughly 3,700 clones, with about two thirds appearing a single time and roughly a third taken by the ten largest. Sequencing used CD8+ T cells from blood. The receptor source for this set is a woman between 45 and 69 years old with seronegative destructive rheumatoid arthritis. CDR3s include the opening cysteine and the closing phenylalanine or tryptophan. A D gene is named only where the DNA matches it firmly. A row's size may be missing; if present it is once, few, many or a size class.

J gene	clone size	V gene	D gene	CDR3 protein	CDR3 DNA
TRBJ1-4	few	TRBV30	TRBD1	CAWSLEGATNEKLFF	TGTGCCTGGAGTTTAGAGGGGGCGACTAATGAAAAACTGTTTTTT
TRBJ1-3	large	TRBV30	NA	CAWKRSGNTIYF	TGTGCCTGGAAACGGTCTGGAAACACCATATATTTT
TRBJ1-2	NA	TRBV4-1	NA	CASSLPEAGAGYGYTF	TGCGCCAGCAGCCTACCTGAGGCAGGGGCTGGCTATGGCTACACCTTC
TRBJ2-2	few	TRBV6-1	TRBD1	CASSSRGPGELFF	TGTGCCAGCAGTTCAAGGGGGCCAGGGGAGCTGTTTTTT
TRBJ1-1	NA	TRBV5-4	NA	CASSERDFRWSTEAFF	TGTGCCAGCAGCGAGAGGGACTTCCGGTGGAGCACTGAAGCTTTCTTT
TRBJ1-2	NA	TRBV19	NA	CASSVGHDIYGYTF	TGTGCCAGTAGTGTTGGACATGACATCTATGGCTACACCTTC
TRBJ2-2	NA	TRBV5-6	NA	CASSPALGGGELFF	TGTGCCAGCAGCCCAGCCCTGGGGGGCGGGGAGCTGTTTTTT
TRBJ1-1	NA	TRBV11-3	NA	CASSLSPSTEAFF	TGTGCCAGCAGCTTATCCCCGTCGACAGAAGCTTTCTTT
TRBJ1-6	once	TRBV6-1	TRBD1	CASSSDRVYSPLHF	TGTGCCAGCAGTTCGGACAGGGTGTATTCACCCCTCCACTTT
TRBJ2-7	NA	TRBV6-5	NA	CASSEGGSYEQYF	TGTGCCAGCAGTGAAGGAGGAAGCTACGAGCAGTACTTC
TRBJ1-2	few	TRBV11-3	TRBD1	CASSLEGTGDQDYGYTF	TGTGCCAGCAGCTTAGAGGGGACAGGGGATCAGGACTATGGCTACACCTTC
TRBJ1-5	NA	TRBV2	TRBD1	CASRDSLYNQPQHF	TGTGCCAGCCGGGACAGCCTATACAATCAGCCCCAGCATTTT
TRBJ1-2	few	TRBV20-1	NA	CSAPGYTF	TGCAGTGCTCCGGGCTACACCTTC
TRBJ2-7	few	TRBV27	TRBD1	CASSFIGQGDLYEQYF	TGTGCCAGCAGTTTTATAGGACAGGGTGACCTCTACGAGCAGTACTTC
TRBJ1-2	NA	TRBV4-1	NA	CASSQDPGHSIYGYTF	TGCGCCAGCAGCCAAGATCCCGGACATTCGATCTATGGCTACACCTTC
TRBJ2-7	few	TRBV10-2	NA	CATGGVGRDYEQYF	TGCGCCACCGGGGGAGTGGGACGCGACTACGAGCAGTACTTC
TRBJ2-7	NA	TRBV7-9	NA	CASSLIRGKGHEQYF	TGTGCCAGCAGCTTAATCAGGGGTAAGGGCCACGAGCAGTACTTC
TRBJ2-5	NA	TRBV7-2	TRBD2	CASTMTSGLETQYF	TGTGCCAGCACCATGACTAGCGGGTTGGAGACCCAGTACTTC
TRBJ2-5	once	TRBV7-9	TRBD2	CASSSRRGNQETQYF	TGTGCCAGCAGCTCGAGGCGGGGGAACCAAGAGACCCAGTACTTC
TRBJ2-1	few	TRBV27	NA	CASSLSDTYNEQFF	TGTGCCAGCAGTTTATCAGACACTTACAATGAGCAGTTCTTC
TRBJ1-1	NA	TRBV9	NA	CASSPLSGSLNTEAFF	TGTGCCAGCAGTCCGTTGTCGGGGAGCCTGAACACTGAAGCTTTCTTT
TRBJ1-5	NA	TRBV21-1	NA	CASSRSQGLQPQHF	TGTGCCAGCAGCCGCAGTCAGGGTCTTCAGCCCCAGCATTTT
TRBJ2-7	few	TRBV2	TRBD1	CASDVRDRGYEQYF	TGTGCCAGTGATGTCCGGGACAGGGGTTACGAGCAGTACTTC
TRBJ1-6	few	TRBV9	NA	CASSSGGANSPLHF	TGTGCCAGCAGCTCTGGGGGGGCGAATTCACCCCTCCACTTT
TRBJ2-1	NA	TRBV11-1	NA	CASSLAAQNEQFF	TGTGCCAGCAGCTTAGCGGCCCAAAATGAGCAGTTCTTC
TRBJ1-1	NA	TRBV29-1	NA	CSVEDPVQGAFF	TGCAGCGTTGAAGATCCAGTTCAGGGAGCTTTCTTT
TRBJ2-3	NA	TRBV9	TRBD2	CASSVGLASTDTQYF	TGTGCCAGCAGCGTAGGACTAGCATCGACAGATACGCAGTATTTT
TRBJ2-7	NA	TRBV25-1	NA	CASSQSDRAYEQYF	TGTGCCAGCAGCCAGTCGGACAGAGCCTACGAGCAGTACTTC
TRBJ2-7	NA	TRBV5-4	TRBD2	CASSSGLPLSLEQYF	TGTGCCAGCAGCTCGGGACTACCCTTGAGCCTCGAGCAGTACTTC
TRBJ2-1	NA	TRBV19	TRBD2	CASSLQAGGSYNEQFF	TGTGCCAGTAGTCTCCAAGCGGGGGGCTCATACAATGAGCAGTTCTTC
TRBJ2-3	once	TRBV15	TRBD1	CATSRNSWTGPAADTQYF	TGTGCCACCAGCAGAAATAGCTGGACAGGCCCCGCGGCAGATACGCAGTATTTT
TRBJ1-2	once	TRBV4-1	TRBD1	CASRSGQGGIYGYTF	TGCGCCAGCAGGAGTGGACAGGGCGGGATCTATGGCTACACCTTC
TRBJ2-7	NA	TRBV6-1	NA	CASSENLRGYSSYEQYF	TGTGCCAGCAGTGAAAACCTCAGGGGTTACAGCTCCTACGAGCAGTACTTC
TRBJ1-2	NA	TRBV14	TRBD1	CASSQRGQGAGYTF	TGTGCCAGCAGCCAGAGGGGACAGGGGGCCGGCTACACCTTC
TRBJ2-2	NA	TRBV28	NA	CASSFSGELFF	TGTGCCAGCAGTTTCTCCGGGGAGCTGTTTTTT
TRBJ1-2	few	TRBV11-2	TRBD1	CASSLEGTGDQDYGYTF	TGTGCCAGCAGCTTAGAGGGGACAGGGGATCAGGACTATGGCTACACCTTC
TRBJ1-2	NA	TRBV5-8	TRBD1	CASSLGRGDGYTF	TGTGCCAGCAGCTTGGGCAGGGGGGATGGCTACACCTTC
TRBJ2-7	NA	TRBV7-6	NA	CASSLGTNGEVYEQYF	TGTGCCAGCAGCCTCGGGACCAACGGGGAGGTATACGAGCAGTACTTC
TRBJ2-3	NA	TRBV9	TRBD2	CASSPSTSTSTDTQYF	TGTGCCAGCAGCCCGTCGACTAGCACTAGCACAGATACGCAGTATTTT
TRBJ2-7	NA	TRBV7-9	TRBD1	CASSPPEGANRYEQYF	TGTGCCAGCAGCCCCCCTGAGGGGGCGAACCGCTACGAGCAGTACTTC
TRBJ1-1	NA	TRBV27	TRBD1	CASSFMTGEAFF	TGTGCCAGCAGTTTCATGACAGGGGAGGCTTTCTTT
TRBJ1-5	once	TRBV7-8	NA	CASRGGGGNQPQHF	TGTGCCAGCAGAGGGGGAGGGGGCAATCAGCCCCAGCATTTT
TRBJ1-2	NA	TRBV6-6	NA	CASSLFGVPGGNGYTF	TGTGCCAGCAGCCTATTCGGGGTACCCGGCGGAAATGGCTACACCTTC
TRBJ2-1	NA	TRBV6-1	TRBD1	CASTLTGVDEQFF	TGTGCCAGCACTTTGACAGGGGTTGATGAGCAGTTCTTC
TRBJ1-1	few	TRBV27	TRBD1	CASSFEGALGEAFF	TGTGCCAGCAGTTTTGAGGGGGCCTTGGGTGAAGCTTTCTTT
TRBJ2-5	few	TRBV9	NA	CASSVWDTPAETQYF	TGTGCCAGCAGCGTATGGGACACCCCTGCGGAGACCCAGTACTTC
TRBJ2-2	NA	TRBV6-1	NA	CASQLGAGELFF	TGTGCCAGCCAATTAGGGGCCGGGGAGCTGTTTTTT
TRBJ1-5	NA	TRBV28	NA	CASSLRTADPPQHF	TGTGCCAGCAGCCTCCGGACAGCCGATCCGCCCCAGCATTTT
TRBJ1-1	NA	TRBV6-6	TRBD1	CASSFETGVNTEAFF	TGTGCCAGCAGTTTCGAGACAGGGGTGAACACTGAAGCTTTCTTT
TRBJ2-3	NA	TRBV10-3	NA	CAISVIEGEPTDTQYF	TGTGCCATCAGTGTTATCGAGGGGGAACCCACAGATACGCAGTATTTT
TRBJ1-2	NA	TRBV7-8	TRBD1	CASSLKGQGGYGYTF	TGTGCCAGCAGCCTAAAAGGACAGGGAGGGTATGGCTACACCTTC
TRBJ2-7	NA	TRBV7-8	NA	CASRHLVTAPEQYF	TGTGCCAGCAGACACCTGGTTACCGCCCCCGAGCAGTACTTC
TRBJ2-3	NA	TRBV19	NA	CASSIIMTDTQYF	TGTGCCAGTAGTATAATCATGACAGATACGCAGTATTTT